The sample holds a few counts of the clone carrying this T cell receptor (beta chain). The antigen remains unidentified. MiXCR, applied by TCRdb to the 5' RACE reads, yields one record per CDR3 protein. Among about 80,000 distinct CDR3 sequences, 9.5% to 13% were seen once, and the ten largest hold approximately 2.5%. This record belongs to a study of early T cells in non-severe SARS-CoV-2 infection. Whole-study results and caveats: A preference for anti-spike CD8 responses marked VDJdb matching, which missed private and CD4 specificities.

This CDR3 contains 14 residues. V shed 1 base, J shed 6 bases, and the junction held 5 bases outside the gene matches. Looked up from germline, CDR1 is SGHVS and CDR2 is FNYEAQ. The sequence was collected from an adult who was a healthcare worker with PCR-confirmed SARS-CoV-2 infection or an uninfected control (not recorded which). The V call is TRBV7-6, the J call TRBJ2-7; 8 nucleotides line up with TRBD1. The sample taken for sequencing was whole blood. The CDR3 loop is CASSLGGQGGEQYF. CDR3 nucleotides: TGTGCCAGCAGCTTAGGAGGACAGGGTGGCGAGCAGTACTTC.